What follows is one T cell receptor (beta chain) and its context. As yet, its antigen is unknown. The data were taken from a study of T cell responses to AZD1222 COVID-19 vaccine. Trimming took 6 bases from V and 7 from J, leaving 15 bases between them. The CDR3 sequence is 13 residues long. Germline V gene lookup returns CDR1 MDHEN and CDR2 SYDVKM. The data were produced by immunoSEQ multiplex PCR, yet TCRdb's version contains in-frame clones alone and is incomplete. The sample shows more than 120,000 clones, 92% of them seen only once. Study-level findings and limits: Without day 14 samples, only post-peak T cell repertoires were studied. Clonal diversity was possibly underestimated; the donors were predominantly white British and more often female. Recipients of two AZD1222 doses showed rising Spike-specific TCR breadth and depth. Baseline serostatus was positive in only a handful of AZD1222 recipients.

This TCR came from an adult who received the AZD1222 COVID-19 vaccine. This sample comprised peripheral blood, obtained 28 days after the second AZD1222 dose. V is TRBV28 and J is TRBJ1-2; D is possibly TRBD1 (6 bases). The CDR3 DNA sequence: TGTGCCAGCAGGCCCACAGGGAGTAGTGGCTACACCTTC. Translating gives CASRPTGSSGYTF.